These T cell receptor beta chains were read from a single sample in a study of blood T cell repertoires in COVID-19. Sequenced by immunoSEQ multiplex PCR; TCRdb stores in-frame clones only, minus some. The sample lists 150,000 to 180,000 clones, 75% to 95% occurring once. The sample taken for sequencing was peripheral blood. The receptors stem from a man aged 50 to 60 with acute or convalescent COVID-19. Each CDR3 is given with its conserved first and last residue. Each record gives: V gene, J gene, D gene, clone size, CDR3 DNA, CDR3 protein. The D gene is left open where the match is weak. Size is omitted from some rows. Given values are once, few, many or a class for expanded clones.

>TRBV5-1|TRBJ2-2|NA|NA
TGCGCCAGCAGCGTAGGAGACACCGGGGAGCTGTTTTTT
CASSVGDTGELFF
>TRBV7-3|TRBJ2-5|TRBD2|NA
TGTGCCAGCAGCCCCTCAGCGGGGGCGGGAGAGACCCAGTACTTC
CASSPSAGAGETQYF
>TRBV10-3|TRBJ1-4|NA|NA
TGTGCCATCAGTGACCTCTCCGGGGGAACAACTAATGAAAAACTGTTTTTT
CAISDLSGGTTNEKLFF
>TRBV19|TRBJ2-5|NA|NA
TGTGCCAGTAGTATCTCGCAAGCGCAAGAGACCCAGTACTTC
CASSISQAQETQYF
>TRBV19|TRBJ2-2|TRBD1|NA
TGTGCCAGTACCTCACGGCAAGGGACAGGGAACACCGGGGAGCTGTTTTTT
CASTSRQGTGNTGELFF
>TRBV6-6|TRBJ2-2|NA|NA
TGTGCCAGCAGTTCGAGACAGGCGAACACCGGGGAGCTGTTTTTT
CASSSRQANTGELFF
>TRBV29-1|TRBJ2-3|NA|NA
TGCAGCGTTGAACAGGGAGATACGCAGTATTTT
CSVEQGDTQYF
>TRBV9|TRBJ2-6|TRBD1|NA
TGTGCCAGCAGCGAACAGGGGGCTGGGGCCAACGTCCTGACTTTC
CASSEQGAGANVLTF
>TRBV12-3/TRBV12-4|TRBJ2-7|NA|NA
TGTGCCAGCAGTTCAGGGGGGTACGAGCAGTACTTC
CASSSGGYEQYF
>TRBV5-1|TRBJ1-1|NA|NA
TGCGCCAGCAGCTTGTACGGCAGGGGTACTGAAGCTTTCTTT
CASSLYGRGTEAFF
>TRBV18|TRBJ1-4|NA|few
TGTGCCAGCTCACCACCGGTGGCCTCTAATGAAAAACTGTTTTTT
CASSPPVASNEKLFF
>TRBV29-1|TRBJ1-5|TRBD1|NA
TGCAGCGTACAGGGACAGCCGAATCAGCCCCAGCATTTT
CSVQGQPNQPQHF
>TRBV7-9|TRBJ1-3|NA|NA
TGTGCCAGCAGCTCCAGACAGTACTCTGGAAACACCATATATTTT
CASSSRQYSGNTIYF
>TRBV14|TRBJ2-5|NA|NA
TGTGCCGGAGACGACCTTGGGGGGTACCAAGAGACCCAGTACTTC
CAGDDLGGYQETQYF
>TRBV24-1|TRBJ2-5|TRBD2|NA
TGTGCCACCAGTGACTCGATGACTAGCCTGGGGGAGACCCAGTACTTC
CATSDSMTSLGETQYF
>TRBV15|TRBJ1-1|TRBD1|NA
TGTGCCACCAGCAACAGGGGGCTGACTGAAGCTTTCTTT
CATSNRGLTEAFF
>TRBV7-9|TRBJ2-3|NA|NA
TGTGCCAGCAGCTTAGATGGCGATACGCAGTATTTT
CASSLDGDTQYF
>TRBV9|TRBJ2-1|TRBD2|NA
TGTGCCAGCAGCGGGGGACTAGCGGGAGAGGTAGACAATGAGCAGTTCTTC
CASSGGLAGEVDNEQFF
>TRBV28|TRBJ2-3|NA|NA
TGTGCCAGCACCCCTCGATTAGGCACAGATACGCAGTATTTT
CASTPRLGTDTQYF
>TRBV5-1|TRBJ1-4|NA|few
TGCGCCAGCAGCTTGGAGGGGGCAACTAATGAAAAACTGTTTTTT
CASSLEGATNEKLFF
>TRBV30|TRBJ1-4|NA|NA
TGTGCCTGGAGCTTCGCTCTTGGACACGAGGATGAAAAACTGTTTTTT
CAWSFALGHEDEKLFF
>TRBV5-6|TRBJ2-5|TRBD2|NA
TGTGCCAGCAGCTTCGGAGGACTAGCGGGATCTCGAGAGACCCAGTACTTC
CASSFGGLAGSRETQYF
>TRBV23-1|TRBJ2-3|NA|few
TGCGCCAGCAGTCAGGGCTCACCCCCTCCAGATACGCAGTATTTT
CASSQGSPPPDTQYF
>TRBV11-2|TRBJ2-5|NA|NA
TGTGCCAGCAGCTCGGAGGTGGGGGGGACCCAGTACTTC
CASSSEVGGTQYF
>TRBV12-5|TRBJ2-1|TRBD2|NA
TGTGCTAGTGGGGCTAGCGGGGGGGCCACTGAGCAGTTCTTC
CASGASGGATEQFF
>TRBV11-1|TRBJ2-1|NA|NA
TGTGCCAGCAGCTTGGCGGGACAGCAGTTCTTC
CASSLAGQQFF
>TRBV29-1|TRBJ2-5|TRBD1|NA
TGCAGCGTTGAAGATCGATACGGCAGGGGGCAGTACCAAGAGACCCAGTACTTC
CSVEDRYGRGQYQETQYF
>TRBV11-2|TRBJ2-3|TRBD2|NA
TGTGCCAGCAGCTTAGGGGTAGCGGGAGAGACAGATACGCAGTATTTT
CASSLGVAGETDTQYF
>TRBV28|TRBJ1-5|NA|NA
TGTGCCAGCGTGACAGAAACTAATCAGCCCCAGCATTTT
CASVTETNQPQHF
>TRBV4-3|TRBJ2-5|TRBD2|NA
TGCGCCAGCAGCCAAGAGAAGGGACTAGGGGAGACCCAGTACTTC
CASSQEKGLGETQYF
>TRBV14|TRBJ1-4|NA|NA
TGTGCCAGCAGCCAAGCTGGGACGGAGGGAAAACTGTTTTTT
CASSQAGTEGKLFF
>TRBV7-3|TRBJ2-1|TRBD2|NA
TGTGCCAGCAGCCTTCACACTTTAGCGGGAACCACGAGCAATGAGCAGTTCTTC
CASSLHTLAGTTSNEQFF
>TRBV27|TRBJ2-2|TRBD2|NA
TGTGCCAGCAGGCCTCTTGGAGGACTAGCGGGAGGTGTCGCGAACACCGGGGAGCTGTTTTTT
CASRPLGGLAGGVANTGELFF
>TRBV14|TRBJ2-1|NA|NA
TGTGCCAGCAGCCCCGATCAGGGGAATGAGCAGTTCTTC
CASSPDQGNEQFF
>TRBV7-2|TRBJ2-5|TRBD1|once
TGTGCCAGCAGCTGGTGGGGACAGGGGCCACAAGAGACCCAGTACTTC
CASSWWGQGPQETQYF
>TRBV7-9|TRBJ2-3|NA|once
TGTGCCAGCAGCTTAGGGAGACTAGATACGCAGTATTTT
CASSLGRLDTQYF
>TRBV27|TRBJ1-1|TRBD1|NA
TGTGCCAGCAGTACAGGGGGTAATGCTGAAGCTTTCTTT
CASSTGGNAEAFF
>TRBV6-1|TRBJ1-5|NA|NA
TGTGCCAGCAGTGAACATGGAGGGGAGTATAGCAATCAGCCCCAGCATTTT
CASSEHGGEYSNQPQHF
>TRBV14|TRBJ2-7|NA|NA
TGTGCCAGCAGCCAAGCCTACCGGGACAAGGCTCTTCGGGAGCAGTACTTC
CASSQAYRDKALREQYF
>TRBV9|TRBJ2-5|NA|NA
TGTGCCAGCAGCCCAGGGGACCTCTTGGGGGAGACCCAGTACTTC
CASSPGDLLGETQYF
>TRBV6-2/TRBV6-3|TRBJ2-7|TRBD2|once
TGTGCCAGCAGTTACGAACGGGAGGCCTACGAGCAGTACTTC
CASSYEREAYEQYF
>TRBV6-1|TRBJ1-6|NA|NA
TGTGCCAGCAGTGAAGAATCGAGCTCCTATAATTCACCCCTCCACTTT
CASSEESSSYNSPLHF
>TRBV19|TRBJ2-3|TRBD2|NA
TGTGCCAGTAGTACGCGGACTAGCGGAAGAGTAGATACGCAGTATTTT
CASSTRTSGRVDTQYF
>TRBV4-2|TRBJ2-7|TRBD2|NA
TGTGCCAGCAGCCCGACAAGCGGGAGGCCCCCTAGGGAGCAGTACTTC
CASSPTSGRPPREQYF
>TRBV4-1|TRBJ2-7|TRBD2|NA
TGCGCCAGCAGCCACCCTAGCGGGGTGAGCTCCTACGAGCAGTACTTC
CASSHPSGVSSYEQYF
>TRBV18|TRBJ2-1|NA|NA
TGTGCCAGCTCACTACTTTCACAGGGTCTGGATGAGCAGTTCTTC
CASSLLSQGLDEQFF
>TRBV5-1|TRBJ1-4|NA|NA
TGCGCCAGCAGCTTGGGTCCAGGGCAAACTAATGAAAAACTGTTTTTT
CASSLGPGQTNEKLFF
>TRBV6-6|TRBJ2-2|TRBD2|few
TGTGCCAGCAGTAACCTAGCGGGGGGTGGGACCGGGGAGCTGTTTTTT
CASSNLAGGGTGELFF
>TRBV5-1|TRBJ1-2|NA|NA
TGCGCCAGCACAGCTTCGGGGGGCCTACTAACCGGCTACACCTTC
CASTASGGLLTGYTF
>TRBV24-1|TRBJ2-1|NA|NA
TGTGCCACCAGTGATGGGGGCGTAGCGGGCCATGAGCAGTTCTTC
CATSDGGVAGHEQFF
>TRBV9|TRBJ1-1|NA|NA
TGTGCCAGCAGCGTATTGGCGTTCGGGGGATTGGGGACTGAAGCTTTCTTT
CASSVLAFGGLGTEAFF
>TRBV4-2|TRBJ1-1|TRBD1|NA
TGTGCCAGCACCCGGGACAGGGACCAGAACACTGAAGCTTTCTTT
CASTRDRDQNTEAFF
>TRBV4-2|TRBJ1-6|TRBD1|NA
TGTGCCAGCAGCCAAGCTACGCAGGGGGTAGATTCACCCCTCCACTTT
CASSQATQGVDSPLHF